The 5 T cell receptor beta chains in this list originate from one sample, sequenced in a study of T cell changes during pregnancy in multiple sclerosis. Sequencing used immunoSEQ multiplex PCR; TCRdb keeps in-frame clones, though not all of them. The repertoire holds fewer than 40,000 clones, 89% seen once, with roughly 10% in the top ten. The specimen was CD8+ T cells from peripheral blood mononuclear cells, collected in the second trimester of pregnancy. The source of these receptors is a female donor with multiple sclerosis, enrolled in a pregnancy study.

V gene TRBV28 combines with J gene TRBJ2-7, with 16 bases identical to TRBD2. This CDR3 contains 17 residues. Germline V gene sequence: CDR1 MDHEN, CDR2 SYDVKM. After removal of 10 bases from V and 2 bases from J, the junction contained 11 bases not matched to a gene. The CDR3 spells CATVSGLAGGRPYEQYF. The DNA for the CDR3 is TGTGCCACCGTTTCGGGACTAGCGGGAGGGCGACCCTACGAGCAGTACTTC.

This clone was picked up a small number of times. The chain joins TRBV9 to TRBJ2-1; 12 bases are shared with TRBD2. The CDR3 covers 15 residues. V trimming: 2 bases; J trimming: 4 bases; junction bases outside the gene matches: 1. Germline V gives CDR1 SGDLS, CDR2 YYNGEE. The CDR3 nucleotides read TGTGCCAGCAGCGTCGGACTAGCGGGGTACAATGAGCAGTTCTTC. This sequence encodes CASSVGLAGYNEQFF.

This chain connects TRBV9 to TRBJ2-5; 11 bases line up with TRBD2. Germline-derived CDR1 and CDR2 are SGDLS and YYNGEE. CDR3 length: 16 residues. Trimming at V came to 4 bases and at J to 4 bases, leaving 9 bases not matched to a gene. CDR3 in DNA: TGTGCCAGCAGCTCCCCCGTAGCGGGAGGGTTAGAGACCCAGTACTTC. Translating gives CASSSPVAGGLETQYF.

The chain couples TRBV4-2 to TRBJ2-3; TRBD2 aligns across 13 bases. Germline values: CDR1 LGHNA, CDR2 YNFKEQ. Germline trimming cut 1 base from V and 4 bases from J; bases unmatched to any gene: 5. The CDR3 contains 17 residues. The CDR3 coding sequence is TGTGCCAGCAGCCAAGCCCGACTAGCGGGAGGTTCAGATACGCAGTATTTT. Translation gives CASSQARLAGGSDTQYF.

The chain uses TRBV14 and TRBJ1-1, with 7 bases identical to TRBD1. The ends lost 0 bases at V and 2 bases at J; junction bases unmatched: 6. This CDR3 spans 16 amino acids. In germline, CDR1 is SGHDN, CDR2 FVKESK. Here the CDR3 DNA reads TGTGCCAGCAGCCAAGATATGGAGGGGGCAAACACTGAAGCTTTCTTT. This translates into CASSQDMEGANTEAFF.